This T cell receptor beta chain emerged from a study of immune evolution from preneoplasia to lung adenocarcinoma. Repertoires were generated with immunoSEQ multiplex PCR, while TCRdb's copy carries only in-frame clones and drops some. The table has some 11,000 clones, around 82% seen once. The material sequenced was FFPE minimally invasive lung adenocarcinoma tissue. This clonotype was sampled from a person aged 65 to 79 with lung adenocarcinoma.

The CDR3 loop is CASSGRGLAAQETQYF. CDR3 bases: TGTGCCAGCAGCGGCCGCGGACTAGCGGCTCAAGAGACCCAGTACTTC. The chain joins TRBV9 to TRBJ2-5, with 10 nucleotides matching TRBD2. The V gene end was trimmed by 3 bases and the J gene end by 2 bases; junction bases not matched to a gene: 7. Germline V gives CDR1 SGDLS, CDR2 YYNGEE. The CDR3 is made up of 16 amino acids.